This TCR beta chain was observed in a study of blood T cell repertoires in COVID-19. Between the trimmed V and J ends, which lost 2 bases and 7 bases, there was a span of 11 bases. The length of the CDR3 is 13 residues. Germline V gives CDR1 MNHEY, CDR2 SVGAGI. This clone has only one observation. In the original analysis: From reference gene primer amplification, estimates of nucleated cell counts were derived. TCRdb's copy holds only in-frame clones and misses some; the assay was immunoSEQ multiplex PCR. V, J and clone size were drawn from that table, and D and trimming were deduced from the DNA. The sample records about 50,000 clones, more than 80% being singletons.

Material: peripheral blood. The source is a human donor in a cohort sampled during active COVID-19. This sequence joins TRBV6-5 and TRBJ1-2; TRBD1 is a possible D gene (6 bases). In DNA, the CDR3 is TGTGCCAGCAGTTACGAGGGGGGGTCTGGCTACACCTTC. It yields the protein CASSYEGGSGYTF.